The 14 T cell receptor beta chains given below trace back to one sample, sequenced in a study of coeliac disease. Here immunoSEQ multiplex PCR was the method, and the copy in TCRdb shows in-frame clones only, minus some. The repertoire holds over 8,000 clones, 50% to 70% seen once, with approximately 9.8% in the top ten. The sequenced sample consisted of intraepithelial lymphocytes from the gut. All receptors derive from a woman aged 60 to 75 with celiac disease.

V usage is TRBV7-6 and J usage is TRBJ1-6, with 8 bases that match TRBD1. The ends lost 5 bases at V and 9 bases at J; junction bases unmatched: 6. This CDR3 comprises 14 residues. Germline CDR1 reads SGHVS; CDR2 reads FNYEAQ. Here the CDR3 reads CASSRDRGRSPLHF. In nucleotides, the CDR3 is TGTGCCAGCAGCCGAGACAGGGGACGTTCACCCCTCCACTTT.

This sequence joins TRBV6-6 and TRBJ2-2; 11 bases align to TRBD1. The germline CDR1 and CDR2 sequences are MNHNY and SVGAGI (reference sequence). The CDR3 spans 16 residues. V was pared by 0 bases and J by 4 bases, with 1 base of the junction left unmatched. The CDR3 nucleotides are TGTGCCAGCAGTTACTCCGGGACAGGGGGCACCGGGGAGCTGTTTTTT. It codes for CASSYSGTGGTGELFF.

The rearrangement joins TRBV7-2 to TRBJ2-7, with D possibly matching TRBD1 (6 bases). Per germline, CDR1 SGHTA and CDR2 FQGNSA. V dropped 0 bases and J dropped 3 bases, with 9 bases sitting between them. The CDR3 has 14 amino acids. The CDR3 protein is CASSLADSFYEQYF. In DNA form, the CDR3 reads TGTGCCAGCAGCTTAGCGGACAGTTTCTACGAGCAGTACTTC.

V gene TRBV5-1 combines with J gene TRBJ2-1; D gene unclear. This CDR3 has 13 amino acids. Germline loops: CDR1 SGHRS, CDR2 YFSETQ. V was clipped by 6 bases and J by 2 bases, with 9 bases between them. The CDR3 DNA is TGCGCCAGCAACACAGAGACCTACAATGAGCAGTTCTTC. Its protein is CASNTETYNEQFF.

V is TRBV2 and J is TRBJ1-3; D is unresolved. The CDR3 has 14 residues. V gave up 6 bases and J gave up 0 bases, with 9 bases separating them. Germline V CDR1 and CDR2: SNHLY, FYNNEI. The CDR3 DNA reads as TGTGCCAGCAGGGGAGACCTCTCTGGAAACACCATATATTTT. Its translation is CASRGDLSGNTIYF.

This clone was recorded a few times. V and J are TRBV7-2 and TRBJ2-1; a possible D gene is TRBD1 (6 bases). CDR3 length: 14 amino acids. V lost 3 bases and J 7 bases, leaving 13 bases between the germline ends. From germline, CDR1 is SGHTA and CDR2 FQGNSA. The CDR3 loop is CASSLQQGRNEQFF. The CDR3 nucleotides read TGTGCCAGCAGCTTGCAACAGGGCAGGAATGAGCAGTTCTTC. Full variable domain (missing parts from reference TRBV7-2 and TRBJ2-1): GAGVSQSPSNKVTEKGKDVELRCDPISGHTALYWYRQSLGQGLEFLIYFQGNSAPDKSGLPSDRFSAERTGGSVSTLTIQRTQQEDSAVYLCASSLQQGRNEQFFGPGTRLTVL.

The gene calls are TRBV4-1 and TRBJ2-1; 10 bases match TRBD2. Germline CDR1 is MGHRA and CDR2 is YSYEKL. The CDR3 loop spans 17 amino acids. Trimming at V came to 0 bases and at J to 7 bases, leaving 9 bases not matched to a gene. CDR3 coding DNA: TGCGCCAGCAGCCAAGATGAAAAGCGGGGGGGCTGGAATGAGCAGTTCTTC. Protein product: CASSQDEKRGGWNEQFF.

V usage is TRBV28 and J usage is TRBJ1-1; D perhaps matches TRBD1 (6 bases). CDR1 is MDHEN, CDR2 SYDVKM, per germline. This CDR3 has 15 amino acids. Trimming left V 5 bases short and J 4 bases short, with 17 bases between. The CDR3 DNA reads as TGTGCCAGCAGTCCAGGGGTCCACCTAGGCACTGAAGCTTTCTTT. Amino acids: CASSPGVHLGTEAFF.

This clone occurred a few times. This chain joins TRBV30 and TRBJ1-1; TRBD1 agrees at 7 bases. The CDR3 has 15 residues. Germline V gene data show CDR1 as GTSNPN and CDR2 as SVGIG (reference sequence). The V and J ends lost 5 bases and 4 bases, in that order; junction bases with no gene match: 13. The CDR3 protein is CAWLLLQGRSTEAFF. Here the CDR3 DNA reads TGTGCCTGGCTGTTGTTACAGGGGCGGTCCACTGAAGCTTTCTTT. The whole variable domain, remainder taken from reference TRBV30 and TRBJ1-1, is SQTIHQWPATLVQPVGSPLSLECTVEGTSNPNLYWYRQAAGRGLQLLFYSVGIGQISSEVPQNLSASRPQDRQFILSSKKLLLSDSGFYLCAWLLLQGRSTEAFFGQGTRLTVV.

Worth noting for this clone: Other DNA sequences from this sample encode an identical CDR3 as well. The V and J genes are TRBV9 and TRBJ1-5; D is unresolved. Germline V gene lookup returns CDR1 SGDLS and CDR2 YYNGEE. The CDR3 consists of 13 residues. The V end was cut by 4 bases, the J end by 4 bases, with 9 bases between. CDR3 in DNA: TGTGCCAGCAGCCCCACACCGAATCAGCCCCAGCATTTT. This gives the protein CASSPTPNQPQHF.

The chain carries TRBV5-6 and TRBJ1-2; D is possibly TRBD1 (5 bases). Germline-derived CDR1 and CDR2 are SGHDT and YYEEEE. Trimming took 2 bases from V and 0 from J, leaving 11 bases between them. CDR3 length: 15 residues. The CDR3 reads CASSFSGWANYGYTF. Written as DNA, the CDR3 is TGTGCCAGCAGCTTTTCAGGGTGGGCTAACTATGGCTACACCTTC.

This clone is termed medium-sized. V and J are TRBV4-3 and TRBJ1-6, with D hard to call. The CDR3 totals 16 residues. Trimming shortened V by 0 bases and J by 4 bases, and 10 bases separated the two germline ends. The germline CDR1 and CDR2 sequences are LGHNA and YSLEER. CDR3 DNA sequence: TGCGCCAGCAGCCAAGATTGGAGCCGTTATAATTCACCCCTCCACTTT. Its translation: CASSQDWSRYNSPLHF.

Only a few counts were recorded for this clone. This rearrangement joins TRBV5-4 to TRBJ2-1; 7 bases match TRBD1. Unmatched junction bases numbered 4, after V lost 5 bases and J lost 5 bases. The germline V gene encodes CDR1 SGHNT and CDR2 YYREEE (reference sequence). The CDR3 is made up of 13 amino acids. The DNA for the CDR3 is TGTGCCAGCAGGGACAGGAACCACAATGAGCAGTTCTTC. Translation gives CASRDRNHNEQFF.

Within the sample, this clone is medium-sized. This chain uses TRBV7-9 with TRBJ1-6; D perhaps matches TRBD1 (5 bases). With 5 bases removed from V and 10 bases from J, the gap between germline ends came to 15 bases. CDR1 is SEHNR and CDR2 is FQNEAQ in the germline V gene (reference sequence). This CDR3 has 14 amino acids. The CDR3 sequence: CASSGIGGESPLHF. DNA of the CDR3: TGTGCCAGCAGCGGAATTGGGGGGGAGTCACCCCTCCACTTT.